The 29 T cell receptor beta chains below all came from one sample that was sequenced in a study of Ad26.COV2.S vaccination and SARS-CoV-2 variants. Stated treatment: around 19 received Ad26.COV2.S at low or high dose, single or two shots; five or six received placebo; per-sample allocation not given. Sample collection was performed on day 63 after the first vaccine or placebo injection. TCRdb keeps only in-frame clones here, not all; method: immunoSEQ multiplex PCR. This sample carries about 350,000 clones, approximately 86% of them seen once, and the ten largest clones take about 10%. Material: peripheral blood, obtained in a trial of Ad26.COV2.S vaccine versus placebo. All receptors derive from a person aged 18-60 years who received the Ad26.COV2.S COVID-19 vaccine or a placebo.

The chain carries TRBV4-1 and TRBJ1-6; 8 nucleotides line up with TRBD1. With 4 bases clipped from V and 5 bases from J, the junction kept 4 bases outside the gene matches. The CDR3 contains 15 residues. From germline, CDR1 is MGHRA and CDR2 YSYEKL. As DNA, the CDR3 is TGCGCCAGCAGCCCGGGACAGGTTGATAATTCACCCCTCCACTTT. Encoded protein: CASSPGQVDNSPLHF.

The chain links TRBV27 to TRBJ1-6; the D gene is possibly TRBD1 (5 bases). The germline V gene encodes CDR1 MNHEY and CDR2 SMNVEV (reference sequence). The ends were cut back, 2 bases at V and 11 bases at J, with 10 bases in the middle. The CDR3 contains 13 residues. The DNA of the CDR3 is TGTGCCAGCAGTTTAGCGGGGGTTGCACCCCTCCACTTT. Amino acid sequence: CASSLAGVAPLHF.

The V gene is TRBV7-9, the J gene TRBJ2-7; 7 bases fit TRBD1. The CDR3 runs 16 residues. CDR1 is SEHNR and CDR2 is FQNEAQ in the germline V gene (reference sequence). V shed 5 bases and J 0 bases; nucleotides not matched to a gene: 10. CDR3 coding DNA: TGTGCCAGCAGCCCACCGGGACAGAAAGCCTCCTACGAGCAGTACTTC. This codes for CASSPPGQKASYEQYF.

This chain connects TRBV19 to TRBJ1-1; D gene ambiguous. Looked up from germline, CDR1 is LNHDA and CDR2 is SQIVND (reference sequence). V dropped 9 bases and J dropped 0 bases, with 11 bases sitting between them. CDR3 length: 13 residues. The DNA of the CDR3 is TGTGCCAGCAGGACCGCCATGAACACTGAAGCTTTCTTT. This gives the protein CASRTAMNTEAFF.

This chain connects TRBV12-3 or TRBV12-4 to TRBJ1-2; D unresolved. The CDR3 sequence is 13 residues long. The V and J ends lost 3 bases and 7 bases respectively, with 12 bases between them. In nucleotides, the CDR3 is TGTGCCAGCAGTTTTCCGGGGATCGGTGGCTACACCTTC. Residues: CASSFPGIGGYTF.

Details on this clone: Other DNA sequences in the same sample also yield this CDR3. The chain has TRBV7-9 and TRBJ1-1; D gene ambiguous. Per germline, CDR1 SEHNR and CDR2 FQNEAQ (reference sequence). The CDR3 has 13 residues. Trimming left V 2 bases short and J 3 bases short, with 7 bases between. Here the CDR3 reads CASSLPGDTEAFF. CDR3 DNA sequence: TGTGCCAGCAGCTTACCTGGGGACACTGAAGCTTTCTTT.

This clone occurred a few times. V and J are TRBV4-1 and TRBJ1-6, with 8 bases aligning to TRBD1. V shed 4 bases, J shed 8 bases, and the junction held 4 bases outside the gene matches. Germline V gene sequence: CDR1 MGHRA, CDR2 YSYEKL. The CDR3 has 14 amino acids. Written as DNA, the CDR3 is TGCGCCAGCAGCCGGGACAGGATTGATTCACCCCTCCACTTT. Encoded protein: CASSRDRIDSPLHF.

CDR3 sequence: CSVDGLLGAGDKYQETQYF. Here the CDR3 DNA reads TGCAGCGTTGATGGCCTGCTGGGAGCGGGAGATAAGTACCAAGAGACCCAGTACTTC. V gene TRBV29-1 combines with J gene TRBJ2-5, with TRBD2 identical over 8 bases. The J segment lost 0 bases and the V segment lost 3 bases, leaving 18 bases of the junction unmatched. CDR1 and CDR2 (germline): SQVTM, ANQGSEA. The CDR3 is 19 amino acids.

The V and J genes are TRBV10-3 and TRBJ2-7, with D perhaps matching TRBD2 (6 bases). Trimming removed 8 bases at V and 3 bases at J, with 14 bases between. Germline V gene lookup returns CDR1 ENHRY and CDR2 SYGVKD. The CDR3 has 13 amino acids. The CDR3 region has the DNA TGTGCCATCCTCTCGGGAGCCGGCTACGAGCAGTACTTC. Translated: CAILSGAGYEQYF.

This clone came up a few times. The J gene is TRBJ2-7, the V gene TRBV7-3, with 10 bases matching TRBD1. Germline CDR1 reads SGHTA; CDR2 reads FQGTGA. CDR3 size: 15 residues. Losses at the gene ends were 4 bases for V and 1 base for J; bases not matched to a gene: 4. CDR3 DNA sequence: TGTGCCAGCAGCTGGGGGGACAGGGGATCCTACGAGCAGTACTTC. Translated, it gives CASSWGDRGSYEQYF.

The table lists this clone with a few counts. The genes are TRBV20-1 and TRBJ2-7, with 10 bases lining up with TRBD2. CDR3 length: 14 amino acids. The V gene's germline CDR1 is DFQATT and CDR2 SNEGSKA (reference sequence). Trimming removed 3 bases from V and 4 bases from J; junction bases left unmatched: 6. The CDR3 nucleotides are TGCAGTGCTAGTAGACTAGCGGGTCTTTACGAGCAGTACTTC. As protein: CSASRLAGLYEQYF.

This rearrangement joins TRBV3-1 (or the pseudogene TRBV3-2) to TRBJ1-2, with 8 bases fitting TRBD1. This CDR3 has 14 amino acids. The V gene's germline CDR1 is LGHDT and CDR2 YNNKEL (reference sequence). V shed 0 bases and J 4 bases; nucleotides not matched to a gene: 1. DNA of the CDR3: TGTGCCAGCAGCCAAGAGGACAGGGCCTATGGCTACACCTTC. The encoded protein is CASSQEDRAYGYTF.

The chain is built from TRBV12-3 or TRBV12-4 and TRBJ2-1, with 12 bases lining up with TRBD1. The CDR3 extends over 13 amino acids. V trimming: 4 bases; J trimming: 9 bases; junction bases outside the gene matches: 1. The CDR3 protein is CASSWDRGLEQFF. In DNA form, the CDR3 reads TGTGCCAGCAGTTGGGACAGGGGGCTTGAGCAGTTCTTC.

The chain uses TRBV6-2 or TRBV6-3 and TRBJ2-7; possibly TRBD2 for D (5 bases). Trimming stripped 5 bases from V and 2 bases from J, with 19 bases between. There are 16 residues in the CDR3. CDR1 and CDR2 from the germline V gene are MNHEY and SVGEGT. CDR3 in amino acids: CASSPAGWEHTYEQYF. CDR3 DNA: TGTGCCAGCAGTCCGGCCGGCTGGGAGCACACCTACGAGCAGTACTTC.

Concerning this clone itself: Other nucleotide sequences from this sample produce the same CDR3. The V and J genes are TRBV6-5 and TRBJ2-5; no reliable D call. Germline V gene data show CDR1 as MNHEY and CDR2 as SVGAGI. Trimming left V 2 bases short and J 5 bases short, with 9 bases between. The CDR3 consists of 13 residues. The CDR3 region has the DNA TGTGCCAGCAGTTACGGTAGAGGCGAGACCCAGTACTTC. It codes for CASSYGRGETQYF.

The chain's CDR3 is CASSTPSGPYEQYF. DNA of the CDR3: TGTGCCAGCAGCACCCCTAGCGGGCCCTACGAGCAGTACTTC. This rearrangement joins TRBV9 to TRBJ2-7, with 8 bases lining up with TRBD2. The CDR3 runs 14 residues. The J segment lost 2 bases and the V segment lost 4 bases, leaving 5 bases of the junction unmatched. The germline V gene has CDR1 SGDLS and CDR2 YYNGEE.

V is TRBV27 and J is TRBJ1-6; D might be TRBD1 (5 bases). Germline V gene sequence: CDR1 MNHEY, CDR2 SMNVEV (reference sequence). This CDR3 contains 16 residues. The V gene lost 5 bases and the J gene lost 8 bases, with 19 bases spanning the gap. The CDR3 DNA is TGTGCCAGCAGTCCTCGGGACGTTTTGAGGGATTCACCCCTCCACTTT. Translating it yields CASSPRDVLRDSPLHF.

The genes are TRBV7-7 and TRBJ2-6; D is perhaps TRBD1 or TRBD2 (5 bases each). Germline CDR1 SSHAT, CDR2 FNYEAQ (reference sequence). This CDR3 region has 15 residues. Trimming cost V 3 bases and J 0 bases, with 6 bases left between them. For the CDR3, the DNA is TGTGCCAGCAGCTTGGGGGTCTCTGGGGCCAACGTCCTGACTTTC. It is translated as CASSLGVSGANVLTF. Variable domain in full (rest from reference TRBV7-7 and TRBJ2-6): GAGVSQSPRYKVTKRGQDVTLRCDPISSHATLYWYQQALGQGPEFLTYFNYEAQPDKSGLPSDRFSAERPEGSISTLTIQRTEQRDSAMYRCASSLGVSGANVLTFGAGSRLTVL.

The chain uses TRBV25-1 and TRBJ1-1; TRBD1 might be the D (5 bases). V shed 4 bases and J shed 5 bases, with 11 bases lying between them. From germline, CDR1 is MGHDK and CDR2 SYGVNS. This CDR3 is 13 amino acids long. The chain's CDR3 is CASSVGWGTEAFF. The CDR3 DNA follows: TGTGCCAGCAGTGTCGGGTGGGGGACTGAAGCTTTCTTT.

Written as DNA, the CDR3 is TGTGCCAGCAGTCTACCGGACAGGGGGTACTATGGCTACACCTTC. Amino acids: CASSLPDRGYYGYTF. The V call is TRBV28, the J call TRBJ1-2; 10 positions match TRBD1. This CDR3 has 15 residues. Germline lookup yields CDR1 MDHEN and CDR2 SYDVKM. The ends lost 5 bases at V and 3 bases at J; junction bases unmatched: 6.

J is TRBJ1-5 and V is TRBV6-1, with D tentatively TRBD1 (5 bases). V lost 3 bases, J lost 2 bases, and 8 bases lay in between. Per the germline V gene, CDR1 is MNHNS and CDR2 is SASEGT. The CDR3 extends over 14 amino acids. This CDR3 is CASSEQGGNQPQHF. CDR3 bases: TGTGCCAGCAGTGAGCAGGGTGGCAATCAGCCCCAGCATTTT.

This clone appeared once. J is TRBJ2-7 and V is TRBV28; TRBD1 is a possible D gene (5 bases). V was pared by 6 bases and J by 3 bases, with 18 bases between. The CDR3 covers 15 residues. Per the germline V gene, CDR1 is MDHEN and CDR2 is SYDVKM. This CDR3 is CASRDPTTRGYEQYF. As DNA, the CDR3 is TGTGCCAGCAGGGATCCCACCACAAGGGGCTACGAGCAGTACTTC.

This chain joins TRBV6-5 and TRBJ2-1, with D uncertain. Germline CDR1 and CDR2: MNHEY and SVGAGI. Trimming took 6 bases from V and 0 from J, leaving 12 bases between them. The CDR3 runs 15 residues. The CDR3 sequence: CASRPGPSSYNEQFF. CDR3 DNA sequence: TGTGCCAGCAGGCCAGGACCCAGCTCCTACAATGAGCAGTTCTTC.

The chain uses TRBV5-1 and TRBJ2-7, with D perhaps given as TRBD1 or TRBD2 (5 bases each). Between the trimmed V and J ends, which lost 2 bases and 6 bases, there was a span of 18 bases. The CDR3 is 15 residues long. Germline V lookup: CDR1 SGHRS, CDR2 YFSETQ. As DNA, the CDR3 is TGCGCCAGCAGCTTTTCAGACCCCACGAGGGGCGAGCAGTACTTC. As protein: CASSFSDPTRGEQYF.

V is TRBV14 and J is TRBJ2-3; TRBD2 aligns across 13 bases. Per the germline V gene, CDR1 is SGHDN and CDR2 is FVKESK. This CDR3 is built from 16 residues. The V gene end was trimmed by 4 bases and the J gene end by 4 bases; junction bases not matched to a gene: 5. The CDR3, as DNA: TGTGCCAGCAGCCCAAGGACTAGCGGGAGTGCAGATACGCAGTATTTT. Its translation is CASSPRTSGSADTQYF. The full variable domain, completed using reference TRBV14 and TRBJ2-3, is EAGVTQFPSHSVIEKGQTVTLRCDPISGHDNLYWYRRVMGKEIKFLLHFVKESKQDESGMPNNRFLAERTGGTYSTLKVQPAELEDSGVYFCASSPRTSGSADTQYFGPGTRLTVL.

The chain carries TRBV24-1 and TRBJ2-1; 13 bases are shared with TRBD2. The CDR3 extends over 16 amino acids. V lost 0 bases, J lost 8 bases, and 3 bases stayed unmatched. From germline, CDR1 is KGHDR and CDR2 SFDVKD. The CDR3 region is CATSDLTSGRGYEQFF. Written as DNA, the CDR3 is TGTGCCACCAGTGATTTGACTAGCGGGAGGGGTTATGAGCAGTTCTTC.

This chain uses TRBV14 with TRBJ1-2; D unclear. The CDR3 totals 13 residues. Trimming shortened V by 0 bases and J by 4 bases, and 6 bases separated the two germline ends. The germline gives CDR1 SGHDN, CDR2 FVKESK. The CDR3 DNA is TGTGCCAGCAGCCAAGAAAAGAGCTATGGCTACACCTTC. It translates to CASSQEKSYGYTF.

The CDR3 protein is CAAQDLSSGNTIYF. The CDR3 region has the DNA TGTGCAGCCCAAGACCTGAGCTCTGGAAACACCATATATTTT. This chain links TRBV3-1 (or the pseudogene TRBV3-2) with TRBJ1-3; no definite D call. Germline V CDR1 and CDR2: LGHDT, YNNKEL (reference sequence). The CDR3 is 14 residues long.

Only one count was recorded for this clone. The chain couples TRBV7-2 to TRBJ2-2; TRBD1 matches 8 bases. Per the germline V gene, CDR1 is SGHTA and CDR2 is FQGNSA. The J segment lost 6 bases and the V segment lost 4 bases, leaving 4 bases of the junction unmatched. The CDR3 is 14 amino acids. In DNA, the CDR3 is TGTGCCAGCAGCTCAACAGGGGGGCCCGGGGAGCTGTTTTTT. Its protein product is CASSSTGGPGELFF.